The entry that follows covers one T cell receptor beta chain sequence. Its antigen remains unidentified. It has no much larger one-base neighbor in the sample; base qualities were not kept. This record comes from a study of identical twins (dated by TCRdb to about 2016). At the level of the whole study: To test whether fetal clonotypes persist, this study deep-sequenced TCR alpha and beta repertoires from monozygotic twins, from unrelated adults of various ages, and from cord blood. To rule out contamination, the twin experiments were replicated at different times with different library preparation protocols.

CDR1 and CDR2 were assigned from the germline V gene as MDHEN and SYDVKM. Trimming takes 6 bases off V and 4 bases off J; junction bases not matched to a gene: 9. The CDR3 measures 14 amino acids from cysteine to phenylalanine. The CDR3 DNA has 42 bases and is translated from base 1. Overall study outcomes, separate from this receptor: Because the same donors could not be followed over many years, the conclusions depended on cross-sectional statistical analysis. Invariant T cells such as MAIT and iNKT could partly confound zero-insertion analyses, although diverse VJ usage argued against such confounding for most clonotypes. Fewer insertions were carried by abundant cord blood beta clonotypes; a weaker similar trend was observed in young adult naive repertoires, while no such trend was observed in memory repertoires. Out-of-frame TCR alpha sharing in monozygotic twins was systematically underestimated by recombination models, whereas sharing between unrelated individuals was in agreement with the recombination models. Out-of-frame TCR alpha sequences shared between twins showed an excess of low generation-probability sequences compared with coincidental sharing between unrelated individuals. The excess sharing between twins in beta out-of-frame sequences was weaker because fewer shared sequences reduced the signal-to-noise ratio.

Library creation used 5' RACE. The sequencer listed for this sample is Illumina HiSeq 2000. Template switching added a universal primer binding site, and the final cDNA carried a unique molecular identifier that allowed TCR cDNA molecules to be counted accurately. First-strand cDNA for TCR alpha and beta chains was synthesized from specific primers in the conserved constant-segment region. To control for contamination, each cDNA library was double barcoded with a SMART-Mk sample barcode plus Illumina barcodes. TruSeq adapter sequences, together with Illumina sample barcodes, were added in two successive PCR steps. Sequencing of the TCR alpha and beta cDNA libraries was done on the Illumina HiSeq platform using custom primers. From the authors' description of their analysis: MiGEC was used to process raw reads and extract unique molecular identifiers, and MiXCR was used to find CDR3 positions. For each individual, recombination models were inferred using an EM algorithm with the repgenHMM and IGoR tools. Shared clonotype analysis was performed with the tcR package in R, normalizing sharing by the product of cloneset sizes. Out-of-frame nonproductive sequences were analyzed to study raw recombination free of thymic and clonal selection effects. Through fastp at Q25 and MiXCR, TCRdb rebuilt clones from the public reads, retaining in-frame beta chains. Rows merge per CDR3 protein into single entries with the most common DNA and genes. These V and J calls rely on TCRdb rather than the paper's analysis. For this sample there are around 470,000 distinct CDR3 sequences; 11% to 15% appear just once. The ten largest clones represent about 0.52% of the sample.

Every donor was a healthy Caucasian. The twin cohort consisted of three pairs of female monozygotic twins, all aged about 18 to 30 years. Positive isolation kits from Invitrogen were used to isolate the CD4+ and CD8+ T cell populations. This sample also belongs to another study, concerning yellow fever vaccine responses in identical twins. As that second paper reports: The authors reported that the T cell response to vaccination in identical twins appeared partly convergent and partly personalized. Focusing on identical twins, the study followed the T cell clones that responded to the vaccine, and did so with precision.

The receptor's source is a woman younger than 30 in good health. Recombination joined TRBV28 with TRBJ2-7; TRBD1 agrees with 7 junctional bases. Input material: CD4+ T cells sorted from blood. The DNA is TGTGCCAGCAGGGGGACAGCCACAAGGTACGAGCAGTACTTC. This encodes CASRGTATRYEQYF.